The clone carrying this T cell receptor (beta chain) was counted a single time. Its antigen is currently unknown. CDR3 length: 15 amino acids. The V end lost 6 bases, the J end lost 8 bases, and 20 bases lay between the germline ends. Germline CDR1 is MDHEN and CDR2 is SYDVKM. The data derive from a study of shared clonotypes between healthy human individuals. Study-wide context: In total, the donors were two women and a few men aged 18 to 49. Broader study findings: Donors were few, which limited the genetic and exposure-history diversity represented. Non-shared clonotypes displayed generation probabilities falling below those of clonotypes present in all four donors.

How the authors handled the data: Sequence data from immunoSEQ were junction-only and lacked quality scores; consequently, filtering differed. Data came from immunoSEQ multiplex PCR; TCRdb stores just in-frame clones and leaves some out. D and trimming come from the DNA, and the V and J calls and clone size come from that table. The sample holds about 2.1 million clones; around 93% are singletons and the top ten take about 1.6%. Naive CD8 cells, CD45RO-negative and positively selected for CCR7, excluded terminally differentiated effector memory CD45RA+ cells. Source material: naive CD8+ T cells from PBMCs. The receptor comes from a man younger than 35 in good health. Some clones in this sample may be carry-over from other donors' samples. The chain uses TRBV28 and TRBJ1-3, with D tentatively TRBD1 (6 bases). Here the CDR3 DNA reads TGTGCCAGCAGCGCAACCGGGGGGACAATCGACACCATATATTTT. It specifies CASSATGGTIDTIYF.